A selection of T cell receptor beta chains follows, all from one sample in a study of blood T cell repertoires in COVID-19. Measured with immunoSEQ multiplex PCR; TCRdb has only the in-frame clones, and not every one. The sample lists approximately 240,000 clones, about 80% occurring once. Sequenced material: peripheral blood. The receptors shown here come from a woman in her thirties who had recovered from COVID-19. Each CDR3 is given with its conserved first and last residue. The D gene is left open where the match is weak. The listing skips clone size in some rows; elsewhere it reads once, few, many or a size class.

.,TRBV7-9,TRBJ2-1,TRBD1,CASSPRLGQGVSYNEQFF,TGTGCCAGCAGCCCTCGACTCGGACAGGGAGTCTCCTACAATGAGCAGTTCTTC
.,TRBV11-2,TRBJ2-3,TRBD1,CASESGTGVPDTQYF,TGTGCCAGCGAATCCGGGACAGGGGTTCCAGATACGCAGTATTTT
.,TRBV5-1,TRBJ2-7,TRBD2,CASSKEPPGGLSSYEQYF,TGCGCCAGCAGCAAAGAACCCCCGGGGGGGTTGAGCTCCTACGAGCAGTACTTC
.,TRBV6-5,TRBJ2-5,.,CASSPGGQTQYF,TGTGCCAGCAGTCCAGGGGGGCAGACCCAGTACTTC
.,TRBV9,TRBJ1-1,.,CASSVAGGGYDTEAFF,TGTGCCAGCAGCGTAGCGGGGGGGGGATACGACACTGAAGCTTTCTTT
.,TRBV12-3/TRBV12-4,TRBJ1-4,.,CASSREGGEKLFF,TGTGCCAGCAGCCGCGAGGGAGGGGAAAAACTGTTTTTT
.,TRBV30,TRBJ2-3,.,CAWSVAGSGTDTQYF,TGTGCCTGGAGTGTCGCGGGTAGTGGCACAGATACGCAGTATTTT
once,TRBV3-1/TRBV3-2,TRBJ2-3,.,CASSQVGEDTQYF,TGTGCCAGCAGCCAAGTTGGTGAGGATACGCAGTATTTT
.,TRBV5-4,TRBJ1-5,.,CASSWGVIARASNQPQHF,TGTGCCAGCAGCTGGGGCGTGATCGCCAGGGCTAGCAATCAGCCCCAGCATTTT
.,TRBV5-1,TRBJ2-7,.,CASSFNQGNEQYF,TGCGCCAGCAGCTTTAACCAGGGGAACGAGCAGTACTTC
.,TRBV5-1,TRBJ2-3,.,CASTGGGHSTDTQYF,TGCGCCAGCACCGGAGGGGGCCATAGCACAGATACGCAGTATTTT
.,TRBV20-1,TRBJ1-6,.,CSASISRRFNSPLHF,TGCAGTGCTAGTATTTCCAGGAGGTTTAATTCACCCCTCCACTTT
.,TRBV30,TRBJ2-5,.,CAWTPSERAQYF,TGTGCCTGGACCCCGTCAGAGAGGGCCCAGTACTTC
.,TRBV10-2,TRBJ2-2,TRBD2,CASSDLRGRANGELFF,TGCGCCAGCAGTGACCTTCGCGGGAGGGCCAACGGGGAGCTGTTTTTT
once,TRBV9,TRBJ2-6,TRBD1,CASSAGTGGVLGSGANVLTF,TGTGCCAGCAGCGCCGGGACAGGGGGCGTACTTGGCTCTGGGGCCAACGTCCTGACTTTC
.,TRBV5-1,TRBJ2-3,TRBD1,CASSLDRGADTQYF,TGCGCCAGCAGCTTAGACAGGGGCGCAGATACGCAGTATTTT
.,TRBV10-1,TRBJ2-1,.,CASRTTSYNEQFF,TGCGCCAGCAGGACGACAAGCTACAATGAGCAGTTCTTC
.,TRBV19,TRBJ2-2,TRBD2,CASSPRLADQSAGELFF,TGTGCCAGTAGTCCCCGACTAGCGGATCAGTCGGCCGGGGAGCTGTTTTTT
.,TRBV18,TRBJ2-5,.,CASSLQGPETQYF,TGTGCCAGCTCACTTCAGGGTCCAGAGACCCAGTACTTC
once,TRBV6-5,TRBJ1-5,TRBD1,CASSSNRGPNQPQHF,TGTGCCAGCAGTTCAAACAGGGGCCCCAATCAGCCCCAGCATTTT
.,TRBV24-1,TRBJ2-1,.,CATSDHGGGNEQFF,TGTGCCACCAGTGATCACGGGGGAGGCAATGAGCAGTTCTTC
.,TRBV9,TRBJ2-7,TRBD2,CASSVGASGSYEQYF,TGTGCCAGCAGCGTAGGCGCCAGCGGGAGCTACGAGCAGTACTTC
.,TRBV25-1,TRBJ1-3,TRBD1,CASRRQGDWNTIYF,TGTGCCAGCAGGAGACAGGGGGATTGGAACACCATATATTTT
.,TRBV30,TRBJ1-6,TRBD1,CAWSGGTGGSPLHF,TGTGCCTGGAGTGGAGGGACAGGGGGCTCACCCCTCCACTTT
.,TRBV4-1,TRBJ2-4,.,CASSQDSGWGNIQYF,TGCGCCAGCAGCCAAGACTCAGGGTGGGGAAACATTCAGTACTTC
.,TRBV6-5,TRBJ1-2,.,CASSPRGQNYGYTF,TGTGCCAGCAGTCCTCGTGGACAGAACTATGGCTACACCTTC
.,TRBV6-5,TRBJ1-2,TRBD1,CASSIQGGYGYTF,TGTGCCAGCAGTATACAGGGGGGCTATGGCTACACCTTC
.,TRBV5-1,TRBJ2-5,.,CASSLEYQETQYF,TGCGCCAGCAGCTTGGAATATCAAGAGACCCAGTACTTC
.,TRBV28,TRBJ1-1,TRBD1,CASSLVSTGETEAFF,TGTGCCAGCAGTTTAGTGTCCACAGGGGAAACTGAAGCTTTCTTT
.,TRBV7-9,TRBJ1-6,.,CASSLAGGYYSPLHF,TGTGCCAGCAGCTTAGCTGGCGGTTACTACTCACCCCTCCACTTT
.,TRBV5-1,TRBJ1-1,.,CASSSASTRTEAFF,TGCGCCAGCAGCTCGGCTAGCACAAGGACTGAAGCTTTCTTT
.,TRBV10-2,TRBJ2-7,.,CASSVWGSGSSYEQYF,TGCGCCAGCAGTGTTTGGGGTAGCGGATCCTCCTACGAGCAGTACTTC
.,TRBV7-2,TRBJ1-4,.,CASSWGGATNEKLFF,TGTGCCAGCAGCTGGGGCGGCGCAACTAATGAAAAACTGTTTTTT
.,TRBV6-5,TRBJ2-7,.,CASSYSWLASYEQYF,TGTGCCAGCAGTTACTCATGGCTAGCTTCCTACGAGCAGTACTTC
.,TRBV4-2,TRBJ2-3,.,CASSQGSGTDTQYF,TGTGCCAGCAGCCAAGGAAGCGGCACAGATACGCAGTATTTT
.,TRBV27,TRBJ1-1,.,CASSLLGHPNTEAFF,TGTGCCAGCAGTTTACTGGGACACCCGAACACTGAAGCTTTCTTT
few,TRBV2,TRBJ1-4,TRBD1,CASSLGTGLNEKLFF,TGTGCCAGCAGCCTCGGGACAGGCCTAAATGAAAAACTGTTTTTT
.,TRBV9,TRBJ2-7,TRBD2,CASSVGGGMGWALEQYF,TGTGCCAGCAGCGTAGGCGGGGGAATGGGATGGGCTCTCGAGCAGTACTTC
few,TRBV3-1/TRBV3-2,TRBJ1-1,TRBD1,CASSLRDRTEAFF,TGTGCCAGCAGCCTTCGGGACAGAACTGAAGCTTTCTTT
.,TRBV10-3,TRBJ2-2,.,CAISGTGELFF,TGTGCCATCAGCGGCACCGGGGAGCTGTTTTTT
.,TRBV3-1/TRBV3-2,TRBJ2-5,TRBD2,CASSQDSLAGFQETQYF,TGTGCCAGCAGCCAAGATTCCCTAGCGGGATTCCAAGAGACCCAGTACTTC
.,TRBV7-7,TRBJ2-7,.,CASSFRASYEQYF,TGTGCCAGCAGCTTCAGGGCCTCCTACGAGCAGTACTTC
.,TRBV28,TRBJ2-1,.,CASTQGHYNEQFF,TGTGCCAGCACTCAGGGACACTACAATGAGCAGTTCTTC
many,TRBV30,TRBJ1-2,.,CAWSPLGYTF,TGTGCCTGGAGCCCCCTAGGCTACACCTTC
once,TRBV28,TRBJ1-6,.,CASRPGHEGHSPLHF,TGTGCCAGCAGGCCGGGACATGAGGGACATTCACCCCTCCACTTT
.,TRBV28,TRBJ1-1,.,CASSALQDTEAFF,TGTGCCAGCAGCGCCTTGCAGGACACTGAAGCTTTCTTT
.,TRBV29-1,TRBJ2-3,TRBD2,CSVEDASRTSGRVGTQYF,TGCAGCGTTGAAGACGCATCCCGAACTAGCGGGAGGGTCGGTACGCAGTATTTT
.,TRBV6-1,TRBJ1-2,.,CASSEVQASFSYGYTF,TGTGCCAGCAGTGAAGTTCAGGCTTCCTTTTCCTACGGCTACACCTTC
.,TRBV7-3,TRBJ2-1,.,CASSFGVSNEQFF,TGTGCCAGCAGCTTCGGGGTTAGCAATGAGCAGTTCTTC
.,TRBV4-1,TRBJ2-7,.,CASSQDPGRYEQYF,TGCGCCAGCAGCCAAGATCCGGGTCGATACGAGCAGTACTTC
.,TRBV24-1,TRBJ2-5,.,CATSDLFLETQYF,TGTGCCACCAGTGATTTGTTCCTAGAGACCCAGTACTTC
few,TRBV2,TRBJ2-3,.,CASSVLADTDTQYF,TGTGCCAGCAGTGTGTTGGCAGACACAGATACGCAGTATTTT
.,TRBV28,TRBJ1-1,TRBD1,CASNTRDRGLSAFF,TGTGCCAGTAACACCCGGGACAGGGGCCTCAGCGCTTTCTTT
few,TRBV7-3,TRBJ2-7,TRBD2,CASSLSGSDSYEQYF,TGTGCCAGCAGCTTAAGCGGGAGTGACTCCTACGAGCAGTACTTC
few,TRBV28,TRBJ2-7,.,CASSFSFAYEQYF,TGTGCCAGCAGTTTCTCCTTTGCCTACGAGCAGTACTTC
.,TRBV19,TRBJ2-7,TRBD1,CASSIDGQGAYEQYF,TGTGCCAGTAGTATAGACGGACAGGGGGCCTACGAGCAGTACTTC
.,TRBV6-6,TRBJ1-1,.,CASNNELAGTEAFF,TGTGCCAGCAATAACGAACTTGCAGGCACTGAAGCTTTCTTT
.,TRBV5-1,TRBJ2-5,TRBD2,CASSAGLAGHAQETQYF,TGCGCCAGCAGCGCAGGACTAGCGGGCCATGCTCAAGAGACCCAGTACTTC
.,TRBV9,TRBJ2-5,TRBD2,CASNGRKTSEETQYF,TGTGCCAGCAACGGTAGGAAGACTAGCGAAGAGACCCAGTACTTC
.,TRBV11-3,TRBJ2-3,TRBD2,CASSLDRLAGGPRWTDTQYF,TGTGCCAGCAGCTTAGACCGACTAGCGGGAGGGCCGAGATGGACAGATACGCAGTATTTT